These 10 T cell receptor beta chains originate from one sample sequenced in a study of CD8 T cells in Susac syndrome. Random hexamers were used to reverse transcribe an amount of roughly 0.45 to 1 ug RNA. One entry per CDR3 protein results from TCRdb running MiXCR on the immunoSEQ multiplex PCR reads. The repertoire holds 100,000 to 150,000 distinct CDR3 sequences, with 90% to 95% as singletons. Sequenced sample: CD8+ T cells from PBMCs. The origin of the receptors is a human donor with Susac syndrome.

The V and J genes are TRBV20-1 and TRBJ2-3; weak D call: TRBD2 (6 bases). CDR1 and CDR2 from the germline V gene are DFQATT and SNEGSKA (reference sequence). The CDR3 extends over 17 amino acids. V lost 3 bases and J lost 3, with 22 bases in between. In DNA form, the CDR3 reads TGCAGTGCTAGCGGGTCGTACGGGCGCGGAGGGACAGATACGCAGTATTTT. This sequence encodes CSASGSYGRGGTDTQYF.

The chain combines TRBV29-1 with TRBJ1-2; 7 bases map to TRBD1. Germline CDR1 reads SQVTM; CDR2 reads ANQGSEA. The CDR3 has 13 amino acids. V gave up 7 bases and J gave up 8 bases; unmatched junction bases: 13. The CDR3 loop is CSAWDSALGGYTF. In DNA, the CDR3 is TGCAGCGCCTGGGACAGCGCCCTGGGAGGCTACACCTTC.

The V and J genes are TRBV12-5 and TRBJ1-5, with 7 bases lining up with TRBD1. In germline, CDR1 is LGHNT, CDR2 FRNRAP. The CDR3 has 15 amino acids. V shed 3 bases and J 5 bases; nucleotides not matched to a gene: 7. For the CDR3, the DNA is TGTGCTAGTGGTTTCCCCGACAGGGCCGATCAGCCCCAGCATTTT. It specifies CASGFPDRADQPQHF.

This sequence joins TRBV10-1 and TRBJ2-3; no firm D call. V was pared by 3 bases and J by 2 bases, with 9 bases between. Germline CDR1 and CDR2: WNHNN and SYGVQD (reference sequence). The CDR3 is 14 residues long. The CDR3 nucleotides are TGCGCCAGCAGTGACATTTCTAACACAGATACGCAGTATTTT. It yields the protein CASSDISNTDTQYF.

The chain employs TRBV12-3 or TRBV12-4 and TRBJ2-7; D tentatively fits TRBD1 or TRBD2 (5 bases each). The CDR3 has 15 amino acids. V was trimmed by 3 bases and J by 2 bases, leaving 14 bases between them. The CDR3 protein is CASSFTLLGAYEQYF. DNA for the CDR3: TGTGCCAGCAGTTTCACACTATTGGGGGCCTACGAGCAGTACTTC.

J is TRBJ2-1 and V is TRBV7-9, with 11 bases lining up with TRBD2. Looked up from germline, CDR1 is SEHNR and CDR2 is FQNEAQ (reference sequence). The CDR3 is 18 amino acids. After removal of 2 bases from V and 1 base from J, the junction contained 7 bases not matched to a gene. The CDR3 sequence: CASSLLAGGIFSYNEQFF. DNA for the CDR3: TGTGCCAGCAGCTTACTAGCGGGGGGCATCTTTTCCTACAATGAGCAGTTCTTC.

The chain joins TRBV7-6 to TRBJ2-5; D possibly corresponds to TRBD1 (5 bases). The CDR3 loop spans 13 amino acids. Germline lookup yields CDR1 SGHVS and CDR2 FNYEAQ. The V end lost 1 base, the J end lost 5 bases, and 8 bases lay between the germline ends. This CDR3 is CASSLGGWETQYF. DNA for the CDR3: TGTGCCAGCAGCTTAGGGGGCTGGGAGACCCAGTACTTC.

This clonotype was counted once. J is TRBJ2-2 and V is TRBV25-1; D call uncertain. In germline, CDR1 is MGHDK, CDR2 SYGVNS. The CDR3 contains 14 residues. The ends were cut back, 2 bases at V and 3 bases at J, with 7 bases in the middle. CDR3 nucleotide sequence: TGTGCCAGCAGTGAAGTTGGGGACACCGGGGAGCTGTTTTTT. Residues: CASSEVGDTGELFF.

The rearrangement uses TRBV20-1 and TRBJ2-4; D is perhaps TRBD1 (6 bases). CDR3 length: 11 amino acids. The germline V gene encodes CDR1 DFQATT and CDR2 SNEGSKA (reference sequence). Trimming removed 4 bases from V and 10 bases from J, with 11 bases in between. The CDR3, as DNA: TGCAGTGCTACGCCAGGGGTGATTCAGTACTTC. It codes for CSATPGVIQYF.

This clonotype was seen once. This chain uses TRBV12-3 or TRBV12-4 with TRBJ1-1; 12 bases are shared with TRBD1. Trimming took 5 bases from V and 1 from J; bases not matched to a gene: 11. The CDR3 totals 18 residues. The CDR3 DNA follows: TGTGCCAGCAGTCCACGAGGGACAGGGGGCGCCCCGAACACTGAAGCTTTCTTT. Translation: CASSPRGTGGAPNTEAFF.